This TCR beta chain was obtained from a study of T cells in Graves' hyperthyroidism and ophthalmopathy. The study, taken as a whole, reports: Most thyroid clonotypes expanded above 0.001 were also detected in blood.

Uncontrolled infection, other autoimmune disease, pregnancy or lactation barred patients from enrollment. Using less than 12 ml of fresh peripheral blood, PBMCs were prepared. V lost 1 base to trimming and J lost 6 bases, with 15 bases between them. CDR1 is LGHNA and CDR2 is YNFKEQ in the germline V gene. The CDR3 spans 16 residues. The CDR3 regions of TCR beta were amplified from RNA transcripts. HTBI primers were the set used in a first-round RT-PCR of the TCR CDR3. TCRdb called the multiplex PCR reads again in MiXCR, with one record for every CDR3 protein. The data contain 470,000 or so distinct CDR3 sequences, around 20% of them singletons. This clonotype was seen a few times. Its antigen is not known.

This clonotype was obtained from a man aged 18 to 30 with Graves' hyperthyroidism. Sample: blood. The chain combines TRBV4-2 with TRBJ2-2; D gene unclear. The CDR3 coding sequence is TGTGCCAGCAGCCAAGTAGCCAGGAGTGGTCCCGGGGAGCTGTTTTTT. This encodes CASSQVARSGPGELFF.